A selection of T cell receptor beta chains follows, all from one sample in a study of blood T cell repertoires in COVID-19. Clones were read by immunoSEQ multiplex PCR, and TCRdb kept only the in-frame ones, dropping some. Among about 400,000 clones listed, around 86% were seen once. Sequenced input: peripheral blood. These receptor sequences come from a woman aged 25 to 45 with active or convalescent COVID-19. Each CDR3 is given with its conserved first and last residue. The D gene is left open where the match is weak. Expanded clones are given a class, and other clones once, few, many or no size at all.

J gene: TRBJ2-7; V gene: TRBV19; clone size: NA; D gene: NA; CDR3 DNA: TGTGCCAGTAGTATCACGACTGGAGGCGAGCAGTACTTC; CDR3 protein: CASSITTGGEQYF
J gene: TRBJ2-7; V gene: TRBV5-1; clone size: NA; D gene: TRBD1; CDR3 DNA: TGCGCCAGCAGCACGGGACAGGGCCTCTACGAGCAGTACTTC; CDR3 protein: CASSTGQGLYEQYF
J gene: TRBJ2-1; V gene: TRBV27; clone size: NA; D gene: TRBD2; CDR3 DNA: TGTGCCAGCAGTTTATTACTAGCGGGACCCAATGAGCAGTTCTTC; CDR3 protein: CASSLLLAGPNEQFF
J gene: TRBJ1-2; V gene: TRBV2; clone size: once; D gene: NA; CDR3 DNA: TGTGCCAGCAGTTTAGACAGGTTCGCTAACTATGGCTACACCTTC; CDR3 protein: CASSLDRFANYGYTF
J gene: TRBJ2-2; V gene: TRBV5-4; clone size: once; D gene: TRBD1; CDR3 DNA: TGTGCCAGCAGCCCGGGACAGTTCACCGGGGAGCTGTTTTTT; CDR3 protein: CASSPGQFTGELFF
J gene: TRBJ1-1; V gene: TRBV19; clone size: NA; D gene: NA; CDR3 DNA: TGTGCCAGTAGTATAGTATCGGGAGAAGCTTTCTTT; CDR3 protein: CASSIVSGEAFF
J gene: TRBJ2-1; V gene: TRBV6-1; clone size: NA; D gene: TRBD2; CDR3 DNA: TGTGCCAGCAGTGCAGCTAGCGGGAGGGGCTACAATGAGCAGTTCTTC; CDR3 protein: CASSAASGRGYNEQFF
J gene: TRBJ1-2; V gene: TRBV18; clone size: few; D gene: TRBD1; CDR3 DNA: TGTGCCAGCTCACCAGACAGGGACTATGGCTACACCTTC; CDR3 protein: CASSPDRDYGYTF
J gene: TRBJ2-7; V gene: TRBV6-6; clone size: NA; D gene: TRBD1; CDR3 DNA: TGTGCCAGTTTGAATTTGGGACAGGGGTACCACGAGCAGTACTTC; CDR3 protein: CASLNLGQGYHEQYF
J gene: TRBJ2-7; V gene: TRBV5-1; clone size: NA; D gene: TRBD2; CDR3 DNA: TGCGCCAGCAGCTTGTCAGAGCGGGGGACATCCTACGAGCAGTACTTC; CDR3 protein: CASSLSERGTSYEQYF
J gene: TRBJ1-4; V gene: TRBV19; clone size: few; D gene: NA; CDR3 DNA: TGTGCCAGTAGTATAAACGGAGGGGCGCGTGAAAAACTGTTTTTT; CDR3 protein: CASSINGGAREKLFF
J gene: TRBJ2-5; V gene: TRBV6-5; clone size: NA; D gene: NA; CDR3 DNA: TGTGCCAGCACGTGGGAGTTCGAGACCCAGTACTTC; CDR3 protein: CASTWEFETQYF
J gene: TRBJ2-1; V gene: TRBV9; clone size: NA; D gene: TRBD2; CDR3 DNA: TGTGCCAGCAGCGTATTGCTAGCGGCCTACAATGAGCAGTTCTTC; CDR3 protein: CASSVLLAAYNEQFF
J gene: TRBJ1-2; V gene: TRBV4-1; clone size: once; D gene: NA; CDR3 DNA: TGCGCCAGCAGCCAAGATCCGCAGATCAACTATGGCTACACCTTC; CDR3 protein: CASSQDPQINYGYTF
J gene: TRBJ2-7; V gene: TRBV12-3/TRBV12-4; clone size: once; D gene: TRBD2; CDR3 DNA: TGTGCCAGCAGTTTATTGGCGGGGGAGCGACAGTACTTC; CDR3 protein: CASSLLAGERQYF
J gene: TRBJ2-7; V gene: TRBV6-6; clone size: NA; D gene: NA; CDR3 DNA: TGTGCCAGCCGGCGGGATGGCTCCTACGAGCAGTACTTC; CDR3 protein: CASRRDGSYEQYF
J gene: TRBJ2-1; V gene: TRBV2; clone size: once; D gene: NA; CDR3 DNA: TGTGCCAGCAGTAGGACAGACAATGAGCAGTTCTTC; CDR3 protein: CASSRTDNEQFF
J gene: TRBJ1-5; V gene: TRBV18; clone size: once; D gene: NA; CDR3 DNA: TGTGCCAGCTCACTACACAGGGAACGAAATCAGCCCCAGCATTTT; CDR3 protein: CASSLHRERNQPQHF
J gene: TRBJ1-2; V gene: TRBV2; clone size: NA; D gene: TRBD1; CDR3 DNA: TGTGCCAGCAGTGAAGCGGGCCTGACAGGGGTTTATGGCTACACCTTC; CDR3 protein: CASSEAGLTGVYGYTF
J gene: TRBJ1-2; V gene: TRBV6-5; clone size: NA; D gene: TRBD1; CDR3 DNA: TGTGCCAGCATCTTCCCAACAGGGGGCGACGGCTACACCTTC; CDR3 protein: CASIFPTGGDGYTF
J gene: TRBJ2-1; V gene: TRBV5-1; clone size: NA; D gene: NA; CDR3 DNA: TGCGCCAGCAGCTTGTTCGGGGGAGGCCTCTCCTACAATGAGCAGTTCTTC; CDR3 protein: CASSLFGGGLSYNEQFF
J gene: TRBJ1-1; V gene: TRBV6-5; clone size: few; D gene: NA; CDR3 DNA: TGTGCCAGCAGTTACGGGGGGAAGGGTGAAGCTTTCTTT; CDR3 protein: CASSYGGKGEAFF
J gene: TRBJ2-2; V gene: TRBV4-1; clone size: NA; D gene: NA; CDR3 DNA: TGCGCCAGCAGCCAAGTCCCTTTCACCGGGGAGCTGTTTTTT; CDR3 protein: CASSQVPFTGELFF
J gene: TRBJ2-7; V gene: TRBV11-2; clone size: NA; D gene: TRBD2; CDR3 DNA: TGTGCCAGCGGATGGGGGGGCTCCTACGAGCAGTACTTC; CDR3 protein: CASGWGGSYEQYF
J gene: TRBJ2-6; V gene: TRBV5-5; clone size: NA; D gene: TRBD2; CDR3 DNA: TGTGCCAGCAGCCCCCGGGAAGGAGCGGGAGGTTCCGGGGCCAACGTCCTGACTTTC; CDR3 protein: CASSPREGAGGSGANVLTF
J gene: TRBJ2-7; V gene: TRBV15; clone size: NA; D gene: NA; CDR3 DNA: TGTGCCACCAGCGGAACTGACATTACACACGGGCAGTACTTC; CDR3 protein: CATSGTDITHGQYF
J gene: TRBJ2-6; V gene: TRBV19; clone size: once; D gene: TRBD1; CDR3 DNA: TGTGCCAGTAGTATAGACCTCGGGACAGGGGTCGGGGCCAACGTCCTGACTTTC; CDR3 protein: CASSIDLGTGVGANVLTF
J gene: TRBJ2-2; V gene: TRBV6-2/TRBV6-3; clone size: NA; D gene: NA; CDR3 DNA: TGTGCCAGCAGCCCTAGCGACGGGGAGCTGTTTTTT; CDR3 protein: CASSPSDGELFF
J gene: TRBJ2-7; V gene: TRBV18; clone size: NA; D gene: TRBD1; CDR3 DNA: TGTGCCAGCTCACCGACAAAACAGGGGGCCGACGAGCAGTACTTC; CDR3 protein: CASSPTKQGADEQYF
J gene: TRBJ1-4; V gene: TRBV14; clone size: NA; D gene: NA; CDR3 DNA: TGTGCCAGCAGCCAAGATCCAGGGCACTTGGGGGAAAAACTGTTTTTT; CDR3 protein: CASSQDPGHLGEKLFF
J gene: TRBJ1-2; V gene: TRBV27; clone size: NA; D gene: TRBD1; CDR3 DNA: TGTGCCAGCAGTCCTTACCAACAGGGGATCTATGGCTACACCTTC; CDR3 protein: CASSPYQQGIYGYTF
J gene: TRBJ2-7; V gene: TRBV7-8; clone size: NA; D gene: TRBD1; CDR3 DNA: TGTGCCAGCAGCTTAGGCGGGACAGGGGCCTACGAGCAGTACTTC; CDR3 protein: CASSLGGTGAYEQYF
J gene: TRBJ2-7; V gene: TRBV16; clone size: NA; D gene: NA; CDR3 DNA: TGTGCCAGCAGCCACGTGGCAGGTCCCTACGAGCAGTACTTC; CDR3 protein: CASSHVAGPYEQYF
J gene: TRBJ1-2; V gene: TRBV6-5; clone size: NA; D gene: NA; CDR3 DNA: TGTGCCAGCAGTTACACCCCCAAGGGGAACTATGGCTACACCTTC; CDR3 protein: CASSYTPKGNYGYTF
J gene: TRBJ2-1; V gene: TRBV10-1; clone size: NA; D gene: NA; CDR3 DNA: TGCGCCACCAAGTCCCGGCAGGATAACAATGAGCAGTTCTTC; CDR3 protein: CATKSRQDNNEQFF
J gene: TRBJ1-5; V gene: TRBV28; clone size: NA; D gene: NA; CDR3 DNA: TGTGCCAGCAGCCTAAGACACTTAAGCAATCAGCCCCAGCATTTT; CDR3 protein: CASSLRHLSNQPQHF
J gene: TRBJ1-4; V gene: TRBV19; clone size: once; D gene: NA; CDR3 DNA: TGTGCCAGTAGCCAGCCCAGGGACGGAGGGGATCGGGAAAAACTGTTTTTT; CDR3 protein: CASSQPRDGGDREKLFF
J gene: TRBJ2-7; V gene: TRBV4-1; clone size: NA; D gene: NA; CDR3 DNA: TGCGCCAGCAGCCAGTTTGGCCGCTCTCGTTCCTACGAGCAGTACTTC; CDR3 protein: CASSQFGRSRSYEQYF
J gene: TRBJ2-7; V gene: TRBV10-2; clone size: NA; D gene: TRBD1; CDR3 DNA: TGCGCCAGCAGTGACCCCCCCGGGACAGGCGCCTACGAGCAGTACTTC; CDR3 protein: CASSDPPGTGAYEQYF
J gene: TRBJ2-3; V gene: TRBV2; clone size: NA; D gene: NA; CDR3 DNA: TGTGCCAGCAGGTTGGGGGGGCGGACAGATACGCAGTATTTT; CDR3 protein: CASRLGGRTDTQYF
J gene: TRBJ1-3; V gene: TRBV7-9; clone size: NA; D gene: TRBD1; CDR3 DNA: TGTGCCAGCAGCTCGACAGGGACTGGAAACACCATATATTTT; CDR3 protein: CASSSTGTGNTIYF
J gene: TRBJ1-2; V gene: TRBV4-1; clone size: NA; D gene: TRBD1; CDR3 DNA: TGCGCCAGCAGCCAAGTGGGGACAGAAAAATATGGCTACACCTTC; CDR3 protein: CASSQVGTEKYGYTF
J gene: TRBJ2-2; V gene: TRBV7-9; clone size: NA; D gene: TRBD2; CDR3 DNA: TGTGCCAGCAGCTTAGCGTCGGCTAGCGGGAGAGCCGGGGAGCTGTTTTTT; CDR3 protein: CASSLASASGRAGELFF
J gene: TRBJ1-1; V gene: TRBV27; clone size: NA; D gene: NA; CDR3 DNA: TGTGCCAGCAGTTTCCTAAGTGAGAACACTGAAGCTTTCTTT; CDR3 protein: CASSFLSENTEAFF
J gene: TRBJ2-3; V gene: TRBV27; clone size: NA; D gene: NA; CDR3 DNA: TGTGCCAGCTCGACACCAGGTTCGGATACGCAGTATTTT; CDR3 protein: CASSTPGSDTQYF
J gene: TRBJ1-6; V gene: TRBV6-5; clone size: NA; D gene: NA; CDR3 DNA: TGTGCCAGCACTGGGGGGGCAGGAGTCAATTCACCCCTCCACTTT; CDR3 protein: CASTGGAGVNSPLHF
J gene: TRBJ2-1; V gene: TRBV5-1; clone size: NA; D gene: TRBD2; CDR3 DNA: TGCGCCAGCAGCTCGGGACTAGCGGGAGTCGATGAGCAGTTCTTC; CDR3 protein: CASSSGLAGVDEQFF
J gene: TRBJ2-1; V gene: TRBV25-1; clone size: NA; D gene: TRBD2; CDR3 DNA: TGTGCCAGCGCCTCGCTGGCGGGAGGGACTGAGCAGTTCTTC; CDR3 protein: CASASLAGGTEQFF
J gene: TRBJ1-2; V gene: TRBV19; clone size: NA; D gene: NA; CDR3 DNA: TGTGCCAGTAGTAGTTTAGCAGGGGACTATGGCTACACCTTC; CDR3 protein: CASSSLAGDYGYTF
J gene: TRBJ1-1; V gene: TRBV4-1; clone size: NA; D gene: TRBD1; CDR3 DNA: TGCGCCAGCAGCCAACCGACAGGGCCGGGCACTGAAGCTTTCTTT; CDR3 protein: CASSQPTGPGTEAFF
J gene: TRBJ1-1; V gene: TRBV5-4; clone size: NA; D gene: NA; CDR3 DNA: TGTGCCAGCACCCTATTTGGTTTGAACACTGAAGCTTTCTTT; CDR3 protein: CASTLFGLNTEAFF
J gene: TRBJ2-5; V gene: TRBV9; clone size: NA; D gene: NA; CDR3 DNA: TGTGCCAGCAGCGTAGACCCAGGGGGGGAGACCCAGTACTTC; CDR3 protein: CASSVDPGGETQYF
J gene: TRBJ2-3; V gene: TRBV5-1; clone size: NA; D gene: TRBD2; CDR3 DNA: TGCGCCAGCAGCTTGGTGGGCGGGAGGTACGCAGATACGCAGTATTTT; CDR3 protein: CASSLVGGRYADTQYF
J gene: TRBJ2-7; V gene: TRBV10-3; clone size: NA; D gene: TRBD1; CDR3 DNA: TGTGCCATCAGCCGGACAGGCGGCTACGAGCAGTACTTC; CDR3 protein: CAISRTGGYEQYF
J gene: TRBJ1-3; V gene: TRBV27; clone size: NA; D gene: TRBD1; CDR3 DNA: TGTGCCAGCAGTATCGGGACAGCCTCTGGAAACACCATATATTTT; CDR3 protein: CASSIGTASGNTIYF
J gene: TRBJ1-3; V gene: TRBV5-1; clone size: NA; D gene: NA; CDR3 DNA: TGCGCCAGCAGCACGGGACAAGGGGGCTCTGGAAACACCATATATTTT; CDR3 protein: CASSTGQGGSGNTIYF
J gene: TRBJ2-7; V gene: TRBV5-4; clone size: NA; D gene: TRBD1; CDR3 DNA: TGTGCCAGCGGGGACAGGGGCGAGACTTCCTACGAGCAGTACTTC; CDR3 protein: CASGDRGETSYEQYF
J gene: TRBJ1-1; V gene: TRBV29-1; clone size: NA; D gene: NA; CDR3 DNA: TGCAGCGTTAACAGGTACAGTGAAGCTTTCTTT; CDR3 protein: CSVNRYSEAFF
J gene: TRBJ2-7; V gene: TRBV3-1/TRBV3-2; clone size: NA; D gene: NA; CDR3 DNA: TGTGCCAGCAGCCAAAATCTCTACGAGCAGTACTTC; CDR3 protein: CASSQNLYEQYF